This is a list of T cell receptor beta chains from one sample in a study of T cells after yellow fever vaccination. TCRdb itself ran the 5' RACE reads through MiXCR, one entry per CDR3 protein. The sample contains 300,000 to 400,000 distinct CDR3 sequences, over 8% of which appear only once. Material: PBMCs, obtained on the day of the first yellow fever vaccination. Receptor source: a man younger than 30 who received the YFV17D yellow fever vaccine. Each CDR3 is given with its conserved first and last residue. D genes are given only for firm matches. Some rows have no size entry. The others give once, few or many, or a class for an expanded clone.

cdr3_nt: TGTGCCAGCAGACGCCCCGGGGCCAAGGAAGGGGAGCTGTTTTTT
cdr3_aa: CASRRPGAKEGELFF
d_call: NA
clone_size: few
v_call: TRBV7-2
j_call: TRBJ2-2

cdr3_nt: TGTGCCAGCAGCCCCTTCGCCCCGGGACGCGGCGGGAGTGGCTACACCTTC
cdr3_aa: CASSPFAPGRGGSGYTF
d_call: NA
clone_size: few
v_call: TRBV7-2
j_call: TRBJ1-2

cdr3_nt: TGTGCCAGCAGCTTGGTCCCCCAAAACATTCAGTACTTC
cdr3_aa: CASSLVPQNIQYF
d_call: NA
clone_size: NA
v_call: TRBV5-5
j_call: TRBJ2-4

cdr3_nt: TGTGCCAGCAGCTTACAGGGAGAGACCCAGTACTTC
cdr3_aa: CASSLQGETQYF
d_call: NA
clone_size: many
v_call: TRBV7-6
j_call: TRBJ2-5

cdr3_nt: TGTGCCAGCAGCCCGACACTAGTAGATAGGGAGACCCAGTACTTC
cdr3_aa: CASSPTLVDRETQYF
d_call: NA
clone_size: NA
v_call: TRBV7-3
j_call: TRBJ2-5

cdr3_nt: TGCGCCAGCAGCCAAGTAGCGGGGGGCTACAATGAGCAGTTCTTC
cdr3_aa: CASSQVAGGYNEQFF
d_call: TRBD2
clone_size: NA
v_call: TRBV4-3
j_call: TRBJ2-1

cdr3_nt: TGTGCTAGTGGTCCATTGACTAGCGGCCAAGAGACCCAGTACTTC
cdr3_aa: CASGPLTSGQETQYF
d_call: TRBD2
clone_size: few
v_call: TRBV12-5
j_call: TRBJ2-5

cdr3_nt: TGTGCCAGCAGCTTGGTCGATAGCAATCAGCCCCAGCATTTT
cdr3_aa: CASSLVDSNQPQHF
d_call: NA
clone_size: many
v_call: TRBV7-9
j_call: TRBJ1-5

cdr3_nt: TGTGCCAGCAGCGTAATAGCGGGGGATACCGGGGAGCTGTTTTTT
cdr3_aa: CASSVIAGDTGELFF
d_call: TRBD2
clone_size: NA
v_call: TRBV9
j_call: TRBJ2-2

cdr3_nt: TGTGCCAGCAGCTCCGGCTCCTTCTCCTACAATGAGCAGTTCTTC
cdr3_aa: CASSSGSFSYNEQFF
d_call: NA
clone_size: many
v_call: TRBV7-9
j_call: TRBJ2-1

cdr3_nt: TGTGCCAGCACCTCAAGGGCAACCATAACGAACACCGGGGAGCTGTTTTTT
cdr3_aa: CASTSRATITNTGELFF
d_call: NA
clone_size: few
v_call: TRBV12-3/TRBV12-4
j_call: TRBJ2-2

cdr3_nt: TGTGCCAGCAGTTACCCCGTTGCGAATTCACCCCTCCACTTT
cdr3_aa: CASSYPVANSPLHF
d_call: NA
clone_size: NA
v_call: TRBV12-3/TRBV12-4
j_call: TRBJ1-6

cdr3_nt: TGTGCCAGCAGTCCGAGAGCCGGGGAGCTGTTTTTT
cdr3_aa: CASSPRAGELFF
d_call: NA
clone_size: many
v_call: TRBV12-3/TRBV12-4
j_call: TRBJ2-2

cdr3_nt: TGTGCCAGCAGTTACTCGAATCTTGATACGCAGTATTTT
cdr3_aa: CASSYSNLDTQYF
d_call: NA
clone_size: NA
v_call: TRBV6-5
j_call: TRBJ2-3

cdr3_nt: TGTGCCAGCAGCTTAGCGAGCGGGGGGGCCCAAGAGACCCAGTACTTC
cdr3_aa: CASSLASGGAQETQYF
d_call: TRBD2
clone_size: many
v_call: TRBV7-2
j_call: TRBJ2-5

cdr3_nt: TGTGCCAGCAGCTTAGGTGTGACGTATAGCAATCAGCCCCAGCATTTT
cdr3_aa: CASSLGVTYSNQPQHF
d_call: NA
clone_size: NA
v_call: TRBV7-2
j_call: TRBJ1-5

cdr3_nt: TGTGCCAGCTCACCAGTTGTGGGCGGGGGAAATGAGCAGTTCTTC
cdr3_aa: CASSPVVGGGNEQFF
d_call: TRBD2
clone_size: NA
v_call: TRBV18
j_call: TRBJ2-1

cdr3_nt: TGCGCCAGCAGCCAAACTCGGGCCGAGGGTGAAAAACTGTTTTTT
cdr3_aa: CASSQTRAEGEKLFF
d_call: NA
clone_size: many
v_call: TRBV4-1
j_call: TRBJ1-4

cdr3_nt: TGTGCCAGCAGCTTAAGAGCGGGGGGCCGGGATGAGCAGTTCTTC
cdr3_aa: CASSLRAGGRDEQFF
d_call: TRBD2
clone_size: NA
v_call: TRBV7-2
j_call: TRBJ2-1

cdr3_nt: TGTGCCAGCAGCTTAATGCCCCCGGGACAGGGTGGCAATGAGCAGTTCTTC
cdr3_aa: CASSLMPPGQGGNEQFF
d_call: TRBD1
clone_size: few
v_call: TRBV7-3
j_call: TRBJ2-1

cdr3_nt: TGCAGCGTCGAAGCCCCAGGTCACACAGATACGCAGTATTTT
cdr3_aa: CSVEAPGHTDTQYF
d_call: NA
clone_size: many
v_call: TRBV29-1
j_call: TRBJ2-3

cdr3_nt: TGCGCCAGCAGCCTCCTAGCGGGGTTGTTGGAGACCCAGTACTTC
cdr3_aa: CASSLLAGLLETQYF
d_call: TRBD2
clone_size: few
v_call: TRBV5-1
j_call: TRBJ2-5

cdr3_nt: TGTGCCAGCAGCCCCACGGAGGGGGCTGGGGAAAAACTGTTTTTT
cdr3_aa: CASSPTEGAGEKLFF
d_call: TRBD1
clone_size: few
v_call: TRBV7-9
j_call: TRBJ1-4

cdr3_nt: TGTGCCAGCAGCTTACCCAGGGCATCCATATATTTT
cdr3_aa: CASSLPRASIYF
d_call: NA
clone_size: many
v_call: TRBV7-2
j_call: TRBJ1-3

cdr3_nt: TGCAGTGCTAGACCACCGACAGGTTCAAGCACAGATACGCAGTATTTT
cdr3_aa: CSARPPTGSSTDTQYF
d_call: NA
clone_size: few
v_call: TRBV20-1
j_call: TRBJ2-3

cdr3_nt: TGTGCCAGCAGCATAAGGGACAGGGAAGACGGGGCCAACGTCCTGACTTTC
cdr3_aa: CASSIRDREDGANVLTF
d_call: TRBD1
clone_size: few
v_call: TRBV7-9
j_call: TRBJ2-6

cdr3_nt: TGTGCCAGCAGTCCACGGGACAGGGGGACGAACACTGAAGCTTTCTTT
cdr3_aa: CASSPRDRGTNTEAFF
d_call: TRBD1
clone_size: NA
v_call: TRBV12-3/TRBV12-4
j_call: TRBJ1-1

cdr3_nt: TGCGCCAGCAGCCCGGACAGTCTCTCTGGGGCCAACGTCCTGACTTTC
cdr3_aa: CASSPDSLSGANVLTF
d_call: NA
clone_size: NA
v_call: TRBV5-1
j_call: TRBJ2-6

cdr3_nt: TGTGCCAGCAGCTTTACTTCTGCAAACCAGCATTTT
cdr3_aa: CASSFTSANQHF
d_call: NA
clone_size: few
v_call: TRBV7-2
j_call: TRBJ1-5

cdr3_nt: TGTGCCAGCAGCCGAAACGGCCAGGGGGATCAGCCCCAGCATTTT
cdr3_aa: CASSRNGQGDQPQHF
d_call: TRBD1
clone_size: NA
v_call: TRBV4-2
j_call: TRBJ1-5

cdr3_nt: TGTGCCAGCAGCCCATCCTGGGGGGGGCGGAATGGCTACACCTTC
cdr3_aa: CASSPSWGGRNGYTF
d_call: NA
clone_size: NA
v_call: TRBV7-8
j_call: TRBJ1-2

cdr3_nt: TGCGCCAGCAGCACACACCTAGGAGTCTCCTACAATGAGCAGTTCTTC
cdr3_aa: CASSTHLGVSYNEQFF
d_call: NA
clone_size: few
v_call: TRBV5-1
j_call: TRBJ2-1

cdr3_nt: TGTGCCAGCAGCGGGGACAGGGGCAATCAGCCCCAGCATTTT
cdr3_aa: CASSGDRGNQPQHF
d_call: TRBD1
clone_size: few
v_call: TRBV6-2/TRBV6-3
j_call: TRBJ1-5

cdr3_nt: TGTGCCAGCAGCCCCGGACCAGGGGGCAAGGAAGGCTACACCTTC
cdr3_aa: CASSPGPGGKEGYTF
d_call: TRBD1
clone_size: NA
v_call: TRBV5-4
j_call: TRBJ1-2

cdr3_nt: TGCAGTGCTAGATCCGGGACTAGCGGGGCCGTGAGGAGCACAGATACGCAGTATTTT
cdr3_aa: CSARSGTSGAVRSTDTQYF
d_call: TRBD2
clone_size: NA
v_call: TRBV20-1
j_call: TRBJ2-3

cdr3_nt: TGTGCCAGCAGTTACCGCGGCTCCTACAATGAGCAGTTCTTC
cdr3_aa: CASSYRGSYNEQFF
d_call: NA
clone_size: many
v_call: TRBV6-5
j_call: TRBJ2-1

cdr3_nt: TGTGCCAGCAGCTTCTTGTATTCCGAGACCCAGTACTTC
cdr3_aa: CASSFLYSETQYF
d_call: NA
clone_size: few
v_call: TRBV7-2
j_call: TRBJ2-5

cdr3_nt: TGTGCCAGCAGCTCACCCCATACGGGCCAAGAGACCCAGTACTTC
cdr3_aa: CASSSPHTGQETQYF
d_call: NA
clone_size: many
v_call: TRBV6-2/TRBV6-3
j_call: TRBJ2-5

cdr3_nt: TGTGCCAGCAGCCAGATTAGCGGGGGGGCCGAGACCGGGGAGCTGTTTTTT
cdr3_aa: CASSQISGGAETGELFF
d_call: TRBD2
clone_size: many
v_call: TRBV4-2
j_call: TRBJ2-2

cdr3_nt: TGTGCCAGCAGCCAAGATCCGAGCGGGGGGGTGAATGAGCAGTTCTTC
cdr3_aa: CASSQDPSGGVNEQFF
d_call: TRBD2
clone_size: NA
v_call: TRBV4-2
j_call: TRBJ2-1

cdr3_nt: TGTGCCAGCAGCCCCACCCGACCTGGGGCCAACGTCCTGACTTTC
cdr3_aa: CASSPTRPGANVLTF
d_call: NA
clone_size: few
v_call: TRBV6-1
j_call: TRBJ2-6

cdr3_nt: TGTGCCAGCAGCCGGAGCATCGGGGGGGCTAGCACAGATACGCAGTATTTT
cdr3_aa: CASSRSIGGASTDTQYF
d_call: TRBD2
clone_size: many
v_call: TRBV27
j_call: TRBJ2-3

cdr3_nt: TGTGCCAGCAGCTCTACCGGGCCACCCACCACCCTCCACTTT
cdr3_aa: CASSSTGPPTTLHF
d_call: NA
clone_size: many
v_call: TRBV7-2
j_call: TRBJ1-6

cdr3_nt: TGTGCCAGCAGTGAGCTCCTCAGGACAGATACGCAGTATTTT
cdr3_aa: CASSELLRTDTQYF
d_call: NA
clone_size: NA
v_call: TRBV2
j_call: TRBJ2-3

cdr3_nt: TGTGCCAGCAGCTCTCAAGGAGGAACTAACTATGGCTACACCTTC
cdr3_aa: CASSSQGGTNYGYTF
d_call: NA
clone_size: NA
v_call: TRBV2
j_call: TRBJ1-2

cdr3_nt: TGCAGTGCTACCCGGGACAGGGTAAGGGAGACCCAGTACTTC
cdr3_aa: CSATRDRVRETQYF
d_call: TRBD1
clone_size: NA
v_call: TRBV20-1
j_call: TRBJ2-5

cdr3_nt: TGTGCCAGTAAAGTGTCTGGTAACTATGGCTACACCTTC
cdr3_aa: CASKVSGNYGYTF
d_call: NA
clone_size: NA
v_call: TRBV19
j_call: TRBJ1-2

cdr3_nt: TGTGCCAGCAGCTTAGCGTCCCTAACTCGCGGGGAGACCCAGTACTTC
cdr3_aa: CASSLASLTRGETQYF
d_call: NA
clone_size: many
v_call: TRBV7-2
j_call: TRBJ2-5

cdr3_nt: TGTGCCAGCAGCGGGAACAGGACCTACGAGCAGTACTTC
cdr3_aa: CASSGNRTYEQYF
d_call: NA
clone_size: few
v_call: TRBV7-9
j_call: TRBJ2-7

cdr3_nt: TGCAGCGTTGAAGATCAGGGTACTGAAGCTTTCTTT
cdr3_aa: CSVEDQGTEAFF
d_call: NA
clone_size: few
v_call: TRBV29-1
j_call: TRBJ1-1

cdr3_nt: TGTGCCAGCAGACCACAGGGGTTTCGGGAAAAACTGTTTTTT
cdr3_aa: CASRPQGFREKLFF
d_call: TRBD1
clone_size: NA
v_call: TRBV6-1
j_call: TRBJ1-4

cdr3_nt: TGCAGCGTTGCTTCCAGGTTATCTGGGGCCAACGTCCTGACTTTC
cdr3_aa: CSVASRLSGANVLTF
d_call: NA
clone_size: few
v_call: TRBV29-1
j_call: TRBJ2-6

cdr3_nt: TGTGCCAGCAGTTCCTGGGACGCTAATGAGCAGTTCTTC
cdr3_aa: CASSSWDANEQFF
d_call: NA
clone_size: NA
v_call: TRBV12-3/TRBV12-4
j_call: TRBJ2-1

cdr3_nt: TGTGCCAGCAGCGTCAGGGGGAACTATGGCTACACCTTC
cdr3_aa: CASSVRGNYGYTF
d_call: TRBD1
clone_size: few
v_call: TRBV12-3/TRBV12-4
j_call: TRBJ1-2

cdr3_nt: TGTGCCAGCAGCTTATCAGTTAGACAGCCCCAGCATTTT
cdr3_aa: CASSLSVRQPQHF
d_call: NA
clone_size: NA
v_call: TRBV11-2
j_call: TRBJ1-5

cdr3_nt: TGTGCCAGCAGTCCAGGGCGGGAAAGCTACGAGCAGTACTTC
cdr3_aa: CASSPGRESYEQYF
d_call: NA
clone_size: NA
v_call: TRBV12-3/TRBV12-4
j_call: TRBJ2-7

cdr3_nt: TGTGCCAGCACCTCGGGGGGGGGAAATTCACCCCTCCACTTT
cdr3_aa: CASTSGGGNSPLHF
d_call: NA
clone_size: few
v_call: TRBV3-1
j_call: TRBJ1-6

cdr3_nt: TGTGCCAGCAGCTTAGGCCAGTGGAACACTGAAGCTTTCTTT
cdr3_aa: CASSLGQWNTEAFF
d_call: NA
clone_size: many
v_call: TRBV7-2
j_call: TRBJ1-1

cdr3_nt: TGTGCCAGTAGTACCGTTGCAGGGTATGGCGGGGAGCTGTTTTTT
cdr3_aa: CASSTVAGYGGELFF
d_call: NA
clone_size: NA
v_call: TRBV19
j_call: TRBJ2-2

cdr3_nt: TGCGCCAGCAGCCGAGTTGAACAGGGTAATGAAGCTTTCTTT
cdr3_aa: CASSRVEQGNEAFF
d_call: NA
clone_size: few
v_call: TRBV4-3
j_call: TRBJ1-1